Listed here are 9 T cell receptor beta chains from one sample, sequenced in a study of technical replicates of blood from several donors. Sequencing used immunoSEQ multiplex PCR; TCRdb keeps in-frame clones, though not all of them. The data contain 70,000 to 80,000 clones, roughly 91% of them singletons. Sequenced material: T cells isolated from PBMCs. Receptors were obtained from a human donor in good health. Some clones in this sample may be carry-over from other donors' samples.

This chain joins TRBV30 and TRBJ1-2; TRBD1 agrees at 8 bases. Germline-derived CDR1 and CDR2 are GTSNPN and SVGIG (reference sequence). The CDR3 extends over 12 amino acids. The V and J ends lost 8 bases and 7 bases, in that order; junction bases with no gene match: 9. This CDR3 is CATMDRDRGYTF. In DNA, the CDR3 is TGTGCCACAATGGACAGGGATCGTGGCTACACCTTC.

This chain joins TRBV9 and TRBJ1-6; perhaps TRBD1 as D (6 bases). CDR3 size: 16 residues. Deletions cut 4 bases from V and 8 bases from J, with 19 bases between. Germline V gene sequence: CDR1 SGDLS, CDR2 YYNGEE. CDR3 DNA: TGTGCCAGCAGCAAAATACAGGGCCGATGGGATTCACCCCTCCACTTT. Translating it yields CASSKIQGRWDSPLHF.

This clone was picked up one time. The chain couples TRBV7-9 to TRBJ2-7, with 8 bases identical to TRBD1. Germline V lookup: CDR1 SEHNR, CDR2 FQNEAQ (reference sequence). The CDR3 contains 15 residues. Trimming at V came to 5 bases and at J to 2 bases, leaving 8 bases not matched to a gene. DNA of the CDR3: TGTGCCAGCAGCCCGAGACAGGGGTCAACCTACGAGCAGTACTTC. It encodes CASSPRQGSTYEQYF.

The rearrangement links TRBV11-2 to TRBJ1-2; D gene uncertain. V lost 5 bases and J 1 base, leaving 11 bases between the germline ends. This CDR3 region has 14 residues. From germline, CDR1 is SGHAT and CDR2 FQNNGV. CDR3 in amino acids: CASSPNEVNYGYTF. The CDR3 coding sequence is TGTGCCAGCAGCCCAAACGAGGTTAACTATGGCTACACCTTC.

The V gene is TRBV25-1, the J gene TRBJ2-2, with D perhaps matching TRBD1 (5 bases). V lost 7 bases to trimming and J lost 5 bases, with 11 bases between them. The germline V gene encodes CDR1 MGHDK and CDR2 SYGVNS. CDR3 size: 13 residues. CDR3 in amino acids: CASTPRVTGELFF. The CDR3 nucleotides are TGTGCCAGCACGCCCAGGGTTACCGGGGAGCTGTTTTTT.

This chain connects TRBV28 to TRBJ1-1; TRBD1 matches 7 bases. V trimming: 4 bases; J trimming: 9 bases; junction bases outside the gene matches: 2. This CDR3 has 11 residues. The germline V gene has CDR1 MDHEN and CDR2 SYDVKM. CDR3 region: CASSSGQKAFF. CDR3 sequence (DNA): TGTGCCAGCAGTTCGGGACAGAAAGCTTTCTTT.

The chain carries TRBV5-4 and TRBJ1-4; TRBD1 might be the D (5 bases). Germline CDR1 and CDR2: SGHNT and YYREEE (reference sequence). This CDR3 is 14 amino acids long. V was cut by 0 bases and J by 7 bases, with 10 bases left in between. The CDR3 loop is CASSLGQGGEKLFF. CDR3 nucleotides: TGTGCCAGCAGCTTGGGGCAGGGAGGTGAAAAACTGTTTTTT. The full variable domain, completed using reference TRBV5-4 and TRBJ1-4, is ETGVTQSPTHLIKTRGQQVTLRCSSQSGHNTVSWYQQALGQGPQFIFQYYREEENGRGNFPPRFSGLQFPNYSSELNVNALELDDSALYLCASSLGQGGEKLFFGSGTQLSVL.

V is TRBV7-9 and J is TRBJ1-1; D not resolved. Trimming took off 2 bases at V and 7 bases at J, with 8 bases between the two ends. CDR3 size: 12 residues. Germline V gives CDR1 SEHNR, CDR2 FQNEAQ (reference sequence). The DNA of the CDR3 is TGTGCCAGCAGCTTAACGCAGGTTGAAGCTTTCTTT. Its protein product is CASSLTQVEAFF.

The V call is TRBV11-2, the J call TRBJ1-2, with TRBD1 matching 7 bases. The germline gives CDR1 SGHAT, CDR2 FQNNGV. The CDR3 is 17 amino acids. Trimming at V came to 3 bases and at J to 0 bases, leaving 10 bases not matched to a gene. CDR3 sequence: CASSFTGQLTSNYGYTF. CDR3 nucleotide sequence: TGTGCCAGCAGCTTCACGGGACAGTTGACATCTAACTATGGCTACACCTTC.